This T cell receptor (beta chain) was obtained from a study of beta chain features in type 1 diabetes. The CDR3 loop spans 12 amino acids. Trimming removed 1 base at V and 10 bases at J, with 11 bases between. Germline V gene data show CDR1 as SGHTA and CDR2 as FQGNSA. In this sample, this clone turned up a few times. What it binds is not known. cDNA synthesis used the whole RNA isolate, giving expressed TCRB sequences. The method was immunoSEQ multiplex PCR; TCRdb's version includes in-frame clones alone and lacks a portion of them. Here the sample spans 400,000 to 550,000 clones, about 10% being singletons. Findings of the study overall: cDNA sequencing could over-represent cells with high TCR expression. TCRB CDR3s were moderately but significantly shorter in Type 1 diabetes patients in all four CD4+ subsets.

V is TRBV7-2 and J is TRBJ2-7; D is ambiguous. Sequencing input: naive CD4+ T cells from blood. This TCR was recovered from a young woman in good health. In DNA form, the CDR3 reads TGTGCCAGCAGCTTAGTATTAGGCGACCAGTACTTC. It is translated as CASSLVLGDQYF.